The text below deals with one T cell receptor beta chain. Assay used: immunoSEQ multiplex PCR; TCRdb lists only in-frame clones, some missing. This sample has about 1.5 million clones, with 95% to 99% found just once. This sample is part of a study of shared clonotypes between healthy human individuals. The clonotype was recovered from a man younger than 40 in good health. What was sequenced was naive CD4+ T cells sorted from blood. Regarding subset: CD45RA+ positively selected.

CDR3 nucleotide sequence: TGTGCCAGCAGTGTAGCGGATTCTCCCCCAGATACGCAGTATTTT. Translation: CASSVADSPPDTQYF. J is TRBJ2-3 and V is TRBV6-4; D perhaps matches TRBD2 (6 bases). V lost 4 bases, J lost 4 bases, and 15 bases lay in between. This CDR3 has 15 amino acids. Germline CDR1 MRHNA, CDR2 SNTAGT.